A selection of T cell receptor beta chains follows, all from one sample in a study of blood T cell repertoires in COVID-19. Data came from immunoSEQ multiplex PCR; TCRdb stores just in-frame clones and leaves some out. The table includes approximately 300,000 clones, roughly nine tenths detected once. The sample taken for sequencing was PBMCs or T cells enriched from blood (not recorded which). The receptor source for this set is a woman between 25 and 40 years old who had recovered from COVID-19. Both conserved end residues are part of each CDR3. D genes are given only for firm matches. A clone size is listed for some rows: how often the clone was seen (once, few, many), or a class if it is expanded.

TRBV6-5	TRBJ1-1	NA	14	NA	TGTGCCAGCAGTTACCGCCTTACAAACACTGAAGCTTTCTTT	CASSYRLTNTEAFF
TRBV11-1	TRBJ1-4	NA	15	NA	TGTGCCAGCAGCTTAGGGGGCACGACTAATGAAAAACTGTTTTTT	CASSLGGTTNEKLFF
TRBV3-1/TRBV3-2	TRBJ1-5	NA	15	TRBD1	TGTGCCAGCAGCCAAACAGGGGGTGGCAATCAGCCCCAGCATTTT	CASSQTGGGNQPQHF
TRBV2	TRBJ1-2	NA	16	TRBD1	TGTGCCAGCAGTGAGTCCAAAGGGACAGGAACCTATGGCTACACCTTC	CASSESKGTGTYGYTF
TRBV7-9	TRBJ2-7	once	14	TRBD1	TGTGCCAGCAGCCCCCCCGGGACAGACTACGAGCAGTACTTC	CASSPPGTDYEQYF
TRBV7-3	TRBJ1-2	NA	15	TRBD1	TGTGCCAGCAGCCCGACAGGGGGATCTAACTATGGCTACACCTTC	CASSPTGGSNYGYTF
TRBV11-2	TRBJ2-2	NA	16	TRBD1	TGTGCCAGCAGCTGGGGGACAGGACGAAACACCGGGGAGCTGTTTTTT	CASSWGTGRNTGELFF
TRBV3-1/TRBV3-2	TRBJ1-6	NA	17	TRBD1	TGTGCCAGCAGCCAAGATCGGGGGACAGGGATTAATTCACCCCTCCACTTT	CASSQDRGTGINSPLHF
TRBV27	TRBJ1-5	NA	12	NA	TGTGCCTCGGGCAGGGGCAATCAGCCCCAGCATTTT	CASGRGNQPQHF
TRBV12-5	TRBJ2-1	NA	13	TRBD2	TGTGCTAGTGGCCCCCTCCCCGGGAGGGGGCAGTTCTTC	CASGPLPGRGQFF
TRBV10-3	TRBJ2-2	NA	17	TRBD1	TGTGCCATCAGTGAGAGTAGGGGGCAGGGCAAGGACGGGGAGCTGTTTTTT	CAISESRGQGKDGELFF
TRBV24-1	TRBJ1-6	NA	11	NA	TGTGCCACCCCTCGAGGACTGGCCCTCCACTTT	CATPRGLALHF
TRBV2	TRBJ2-1	NA	16	TRBD1	TGTGCCAGCAGTGGGACCCCGGGACAGGGGGCGGGTGAGCAGTTCTTC	CASSGTPGQGAGEQFF
TRBV7-9	TRBJ1-3	NA	15	NA	TGTGCCAGCAGCTCGTCGTCAGGGGCTGGAAACACCATATATTTT	CASSSSSGAGNTIYF
TRBV18	TRBJ1-3	NA	16	NA	TGTGCCAGCTCACCGGGCACACCCGGTTCTGGAAACACCATATATTTT	CASSPGTPGSGNTIYF
TRBV18	TRBJ1-6	NA	14	NA	TGTGCCAGCTCATTGCAGCGAAATAATTCACCCCTCCACTTT	CASSLQRNNSPLHF
TRBV19	TRBJ2-7	NA	12	TRBD2	TGTGCCAGTAGTACGGGGGGCTACGAGCAGTACTTC	CASSTGGYEQYF
TRBV30	TRBJ1-2	NA	15	TRBD1	TGTGCCTGGAGTGTAAGGCAGGGGGCCGTAAGCGGCTACACCTTC	CAWSVRQGAVSGYTF
TRBV6-5	TRBJ1-5	NA	14	TRBD1	TGTGCCAGCAGTCAGACAGGGGCCCAGGGGCCCCAGCATTTT	CASSQTGAQGPQHF
TRBV5-6	TRBJ2-2	NA	13	NA	TGTGCCAGCAGCTTGAGCGACCGCGGGGAGCTGTTTTTT	CASSLSDRGELFF
TRBV7-6	TRBJ1-3	NA	13	TRBD1	TGTGCCAGCAGCTTAACAGGGGGGGACACCATATATTTT	CASSLTGGDTIYF
TRBV27	TRBJ1-1	NA	18	NA	TGTGCCAGCCATCGAAGACTTCGGGGCCAAGGGGACTACACTGAAGCTTTCTTT	CASHRRLRGQGDYTEAFF
TRBV3-1/TRBV3-2	TRBJ1-6	NA	14	NA	TGTGCCAGCAGCCAAGCGCGGCGCAATTCACCCCTCCACTTT	CASSQARRNSPLHF
TRBV30	TRBJ1-1	few	12	NA	TGTGCCTGGAACCGGGGAACCTTGGGGGCTTTCTTT	CAWNRGTLGAFF
TRBV10-3	TRBJ1-4	NA	16	TRBD1	TGTGCCATCAGGGCCGGACAGGGGAAGGTTAATGAAAAACTGTTTTTT	CAIRAGQGKVNEKLFF
TRBV6-2/TRBV6-3	TRBJ1-5	once	18	NA	TGTGCCAGCAGTTACCTCCTCTCCACAGTTTATAGCAATCAGCCCCAGCATTTT	CASSYLLSTVYSNQPQHF
TRBV11-3	TRBJ1-5	NA	13	NA	TGTGCCAGCAGCAACAGGGGCAATCAGCCCCAGCATTTT	CASSNRGNQPQHF
TRBV23-1	TRBJ1-3	NA	15	NA	TGCGCCAGCAGCCGCAGGGAGGCTCGGGGAAACACCATATATTTT	CASSRREARGNTIYF
TRBV7-9	TRBJ1-1	NA	13	NA	TGTGCCAGCAGCCTTACAGCTAACACTGAAGCTTTCTTT	CASSLTANTEAFF
TRBV9	TRBJ2-5	NA	13	NA	TGTGCCAGCAGCCGCTCGGGGGGCGAGACCCAGTACTTC	CASSRSGGETQYF
TRBV9	TRBJ2-6	many	17	NA	TGTGCCAGCAGCGTAGTTGCGGGTATCTCTGGGGCCAACGTCCTGACTTTC	CASSVVAGISGANVLTF
TRBV3-1/TRBV3-2	TRBJ2-7	once	15	NA	TGTGCCAGCAGCCAAGATTTGGGCAGTTCCTACGAGCAGTACTTC	CASSQDLGSSYEQYF
TRBV5-1	TRBJ1-1	NA	13	TRBD1	TGCGCCAGCAGCGTATTCCCGGGACAGGAAGCTTTCTTT	CASSVFPGQEAFF
TRBV7-2	TRBJ1-4	once	15	NA	TGTGCCAGCAGCTTAAGGAGGGCAACTAATGAAAAACTGTTTTTT	CASSLRRATNEKLFF
TRBV5-1	TRBJ2-1	NA	16	TRBD2	TGCGCCAGCAGCTTGGGCGGGACTAGCGGCTACAATGAGCAGTTCTTC	CASSLGGTSGYNEQFF
TRBV7-8	TRBJ1-5	once	14	NA	TGTGCCAGCAGCAGAGGCAGGTTTAGTCAGCCCCAGCATTTT	CASSRGRFSQPQHF